This TCR beta chain stems from a study of blood T cell repertoires in COVID-19. The wider study: Spain, Italy and the United States supplied samples that represented acute and convalescent COVID-19. T cells, B-cell-depleted T cells, or PBMCs supplied cDNA or gDNA.

The CDR3 has 14 amino acids. The J segment lost 3 bases and the V segment lost 3 bases, leaving 1 base of the junction unmatched. The germline V gene encodes CDR1 SGHAT and CDR2 FQNNGV. In the source study's methods: The assay estimated nucleated cells by amplifying reference gene primers. The repertoire was sequenced with immunoSEQ multiplex PCR; TCRdb's copy has only in-frame clones and lacks some. V and J calls plus clone size are reproduced from that table; the DNA served to infer D and trimming. This sample has 70,000 to 85,000 clones, with 70% to 90% found just once. This clonotype originated in a man between 65 and 85 years old with active or convalescent COVID-19. The sample taken for sequencing was peripheral blood. The gene calls are TRBV11-2 and TRBJ1-2, with 10 bases matching TRBD1. Here the CDR3 DNA reads TGTGCCAGCAGCTTTGGGACAGGGGACTATGGCTACACCTTC. Encoded protein: CASSFGTGDYGYTF.